This TCR beta chain was captured by sequencing in a study of blood T cell repertoires in COVID-19. Background on the study: Acute-phase and convalescent COVID-19 samples originated in the United States, Italy and Spain. T cells, B-cell-depleted T cells, or PBMCs supplied cDNA or gDNA.

Symptom resolution, clearance, or two negative PCRs marked donors in Cohort 3 as recovered. CDR1 MNHEY and CDR2 SVGAGI come from the germline V gene. Trimming left V 4 bases short and J 3 bases short, with 9 bases between. The CDR3 is 13 amino acids. Authors' data handling: Amplification of reference gene primers provided the estimated nucleated cell counts. Only in-frame clones appear in the TCRdb table, and some are missing; sequencing was by immunoSEQ multiplex PCR. V, J and clone size are those of that table, while D and trimming were read from the DNA. Of some 150,000 clones in the sample, around 85% were seen once.

Sequences were obtained from PBMCs or T cells enriched from blood (not recorded which). The chain employs TRBV6-5 and TRBJ2-5, with D perhaps matching TRBD2 (6 bases). The source is a woman in her thirties or forties who had recovered from COVID-19. CDR3 coding DNA: TGTGCCAGCAGTTCCCCTAGCGAAGAGACCCAGTACTTC. This codes for CASSSPSEETQYF.